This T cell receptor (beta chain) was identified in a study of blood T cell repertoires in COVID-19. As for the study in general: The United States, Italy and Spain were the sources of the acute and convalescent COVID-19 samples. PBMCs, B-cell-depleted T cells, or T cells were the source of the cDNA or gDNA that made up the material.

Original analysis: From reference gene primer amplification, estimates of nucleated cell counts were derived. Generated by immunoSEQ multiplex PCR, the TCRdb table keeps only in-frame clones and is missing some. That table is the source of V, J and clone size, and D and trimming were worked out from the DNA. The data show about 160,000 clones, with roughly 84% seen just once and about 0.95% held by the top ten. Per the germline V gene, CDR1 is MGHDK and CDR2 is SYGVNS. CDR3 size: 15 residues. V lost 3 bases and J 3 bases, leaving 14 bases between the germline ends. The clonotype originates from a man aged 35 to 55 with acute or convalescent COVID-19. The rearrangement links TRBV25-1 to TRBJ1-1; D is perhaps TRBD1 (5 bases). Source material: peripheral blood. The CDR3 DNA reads TGTGCCAGCAGTGACCCTCGGCAGGGTGACACTGAAGCTTTCTTT. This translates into CASSDPRQGDTEAFF. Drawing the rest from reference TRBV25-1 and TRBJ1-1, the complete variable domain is EADIYQTPRYLVIGTGKKITLECSQTMGHDKMYWYQQDPGMELHLIHYSYGVNSTEKGDLSSESTVSRIRTEHFPLTLESARPSHTSQYLCASSDPRQGDTEAFFGQGTRLTVV.